This T cell receptor beta chain comes out of a study of identical twins. The CDR3 runs to 16 residues. Between the trimmed V and J ends, which lost 0 bases and 2 bases, there was a span of 13 bases. Germline CDR1 LNHNV, CDR2 YYDKDF (reference sequence). General study results and limits: The study found weaker excess twin sharing in beta out-of-frame sequences. Twin pairs' shared out-of-frame alpha sequences were enriched in low generation probability.

This clonotype was detected ten times or more. The antigen is undetermined. The cDNA had a unique molecular identifier and a template-switch universal primer site. Each CDR3 protein is one row after TCRdb ran MiXCR on the 5' RACE reads. The table has around 570,000 distinct CDR3 sequences, over 8.5% seen once; the top ten hold around 3.1%. These data are also associated with another study on yellow fever vaccine responses in identical twins. This second report adds: On the reported evidence, twins' vaccine T cell responses seemed partly convergent and partly personalized.

The source is a young woman in good health. The sequenced material came from PBMCs. The chain joins TRBV15 to TRBJ2-5; no definite D call. Written as DNA, the CDR3 is TGTGCCACCAGCAGAGATAGGGCAGAGAGACAAGAGACCCAGTACTTC. The encoded protein is CATSRDRAERQETQYF.